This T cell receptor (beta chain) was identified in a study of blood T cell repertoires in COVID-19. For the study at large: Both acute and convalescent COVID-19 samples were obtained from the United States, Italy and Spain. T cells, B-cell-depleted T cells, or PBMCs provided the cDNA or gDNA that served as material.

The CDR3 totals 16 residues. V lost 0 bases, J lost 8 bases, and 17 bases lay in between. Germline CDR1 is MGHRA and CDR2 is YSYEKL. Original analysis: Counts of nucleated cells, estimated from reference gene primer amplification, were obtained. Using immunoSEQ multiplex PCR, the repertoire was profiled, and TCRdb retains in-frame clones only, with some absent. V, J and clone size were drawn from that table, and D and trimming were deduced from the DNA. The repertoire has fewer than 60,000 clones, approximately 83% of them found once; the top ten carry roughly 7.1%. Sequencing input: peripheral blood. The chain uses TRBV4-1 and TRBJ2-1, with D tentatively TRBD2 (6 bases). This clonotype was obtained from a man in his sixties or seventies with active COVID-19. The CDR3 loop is CASSQDAGTGGDEQFF. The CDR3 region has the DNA TGCGCCAGCAGCCAAGATGCGGGGACCGGAGGGGATGAGCAGTTCTTC.